A selection of T cell receptor beta chains follows, all from one sample in a study of CD8+CD57+ T cells in acquired aplastic anemia. TCRdb independently ran MiXCR on the reads; one entry per CDR3 protein. The sample holds over 150,000 distinct CDR3 sequences, almost 50% seen once. The material sequenced was sorted CD4+, CD8+, or CD8+CD57+ T cells (not recorded which) from PBMCs. The source is a human donor with aplastic anemia. CDR3s include the opening cysteine and the closing phenylalanine or tryptophan. Fields, in order: J gene, clone size, CDR3 length, D gene, V gene, CDR3 DNA, CDR3 protein. D genes are given only for firm matches. Some rows mark clone size as missing; the rest say once, few, many or name a class of expanded clone.

j_gene: TRBJ2-3
abundance: many
len: 15
d_gene: TRBD2
v_gene: TRBV14
CDR3nt: TGTGCCAGCAGCCAAGGGGGCGGGGGAGGCGATACGCAGTATTTT
CDR3aa: CASSQGGGGGDTQYF

j_gene: TRBJ1-5
abundance: -
len: 11
d_gene: -
v_gene: TRBV7-8
CDR3nt: TGTGCCAGCAGCCCAGGAGGCGAAAAGCATTTT
CDR3aa: CASSPGGEKHF

j_gene: TRBJ1-5
abundance: -
len: 17
d_gene: -
v_gene: TRBV15
CDR3nt: TGTGCCACCAGCAAGCTACCCGAGGGGTACAGCAATCAGCCCCAGCATTTT
CDR3aa: CATSKLPEGYSNQPQHF

j_gene: TRBJ2-3
abundance: many
len: 14
d_gene: TRBD2
v_gene: TRBV19
CDR3nt: TGTGCCAGTAGGACTAGCGGAAACACAGATACGCAGTATTTT
CDR3aa: CASRTSGNTDTQYF

j_gene: TRBJ1-2
abundance: -
len: 14
d_gene: TRBD1
v_gene: TRBV27
CDR3nt: TGTGCCAGCCACTCAACAGGGGCCGGCTATGGCTACACCTTC
CDR3aa: CASHSTGAGYGYTF

j_gene: TRBJ2-4
abundance: -
len: 19
d_gene: -
v_gene: TRBV27
CDR3nt: TGTGCCAGCAGTTTATCCCCTCGGGGAACAGGACTAGCCAAAAACATTCAGTACTTC
CDR3aa: CASSLSPRGTGLAKNIQYF

j_gene: TRBJ1-2
abundance: many
len: 14
d_gene: -
v_gene: TRBV2
CDR3nt: TGTGCCAGCAGTGAAGTCGGTTCTAACTATGGCTACACCTTC
CDR3aa: CASSEVGSNYGYTF

j_gene: TRBJ1-3
abundance: -
len: 11
d_gene: -
v_gene: TRBV30
CDR3nt: TGTGCCTGGAGTGAAGGAAACACCATATATTTT
CDR3aa: CAWSEGNTIYF

j_gene: TRBJ2-5
abundance: -
len: 15
d_gene: TRBD1
v_gene: TRBV5-5
CDR3nt: TGTGCCAGCAGCTGGGGACAGGGGGCCGGTCAGACCCAGTACTTC
CDR3aa: CASSWGQGAGQTQYF

j_gene: TRBJ1-6
abundance: many
len: 17
d_gene: -
v_gene: TRBV28
CDR3nt: TGTGCCAGCAGTTCGGGGGATTGGGACACAGATAATTCACCCCTCCACTTT
CDR3aa: CASSSGDWDTDNSPLHF

j_gene: TRBJ1-4
abundance: many
len: 15
d_gene: -
v_gene: TRBV7-9
CDR3nt: TGTGCCAGCAGCTTAGAGGCGGTTGGCAATGAAAAACTGTTTTTT
CDR3aa: CASSLEAVGNEKLFF

j_gene: TRBJ1-5
abundance: many
len: 13
d_gene: -
v_gene: TRBV6-1
CDR3nt: TGTGCCAGCTCCGAGAAGTACGGTCAGCCCCAGCATTTT
CDR3aa: CASSEKYGQPQHF

j_gene: TRBJ2-1
abundance: many
len: 15
d_gene: TRBD2
v_gene: TRBV20-1
CDR3nt: TGCAGTGCTAGGCGGGGGGGTCGTGGGCTGAATGAGCAGTTCTTC
CDR3aa: CSARRGGRGLNEQFF

j_gene: TRBJ1-1
abundance: -
len: 13
d_gene: -
v_gene: TRBV7-9
CDR3nt: TGTGCCAGCAGCAGATCTAGGGGCACTGAAGCTTTCTTT
CDR3aa: CASSRSRGTEAFF

j_gene: TRBJ1-4
abundance: -
len: 18
d_gene: TRBD1
v_gene: TRBV19
CDR3nt: TGTGCCAGTAGCTCCAGGGGGGCGAGGTTAACAACTAATGAAAAACTGTTTTTT
CDR3aa: CASSSRGARLTTNEKLFF

j_gene: TRBJ1-3
abundance: many
len: 14
d_gene: -
v_gene: TRBV9
CDR3nt: TGTGCCAGCAGCGTAGCCAGGACCGGAAACACCATATATTTT
CDR3aa: CASSVARTGNTIYF

j_gene: TRBJ2-1
abundance: many
len: 14
d_gene: TRBD2
v_gene: TRBV7-3
CDR3nt: TGTGCCAGCAGCTTGGGACTAGCGGTCAATGAGCAGTTCTTC
CDR3aa: CASSLGLAVNEQFF

j_gene: TRBJ2-6
abundance: many
len: 15
d_gene: -
v_gene: TRBV2
CDR3nt: TGTGCCAGCAGTGAAGGTTTTTCTGGGGCCAACGTCCTGACTTTC
CDR3aa: CASSEGFSGANVLTF

j_gene: TRBJ1-4
abundance: many
len: 13
d_gene: -
v_gene: TRBV5-5
CDR3nt: TGTGCCAGCAGCTGGGACAACTATGAAAAACTGTTTTTT
CDR3aa: CASSWDNYEKLFF

j_gene: TRBJ1-2
abundance: -
len: 12
d_gene: -
v_gene: TRBV28
CDR3nt: TGTGCCAGCAGTTCCCGGGACTATGGCTACACCTTC
CDR3aa: CASSSRDYGYTF

j_gene: TRBJ2-7
abundance: many
len: 14
d_gene: -
v_gene: TRBV3-1
CDR3nt: TGTGCCAGCAGCCCACCGCTTTTCCCTACGGAGCAGTACTTC
CDR3aa: CASSPPLFPTEQYF

j_gene: TRBJ1-4
abundance: -
len: 14
d_gene: TRBD1
v_gene: TRBV20-1
CDR3nt: TGCAGTGCTGGTGGGACAGGGAGAAATGAAAAACTGTTTTTT
CDR3aa: CSAGGTGRNEKLFF

j_gene: TRBJ1-1
abundance: many
len: 13
d_gene: -
v_gene: TRBV12-3/TRBV12-4
CDR3nt: TGTGCCAGCAGGCTAGGACAGAACACTGAAGCTTTCTTT
CDR3aa: CASRLGQNTEAFF

j_gene: TRBJ2-1
abundance: -
len: 13
d_gene: -
v_gene: TRBV20-1
CDR3nt: TGCAGTGCTCCTAGGGGGGGGCGGAATGAGCAGTTCTTC
CDR3aa: CSAPRGGRNEQFF

j_gene: TRBJ1-6
abundance: -
len: 17
d_gene: -
v_gene: TRBV20-1
CDR3nt: TGCAGTGCTAGAGATGGATTGGAGATAGGATATAATTCATCCCTCCACTTT
CDR3aa: CSARDGLEIGYNSSLHF

j_gene: TRBJ1-2
abundance: -
len: 15
d_gene: -
v_gene: TRBV7-9
CDR3nt: TGTGCCAGCAGCTTAGGGGCAGGGTACGACTATGGCTACACCTTC
CDR3aa: CASSLGAGYDYGYTF

j_gene: TRBJ1-1
abundance: -
len: 14
d_gene: -
v_gene: TRBV2
CDR3nt: TGTGCCAGCAGTGCGCCGACAGGGAACACTGAAGCTTTCTTT
CDR3aa: CASSAPTGNTEAFF

j_gene: TRBJ2-1
abundance: many
len: 14
d_gene: TRBD2
v_gene: TRBV20-1
CDR3nt: TGCAGTGCTTGGAGCGGGGGGGCCAGGGATGAGCAGTTCTTC
CDR3aa: CSAWSGGARDEQFF

j_gene: TRBJ2-7
abundance: once
len: 13
d_gene: TRBD2
v_gene: TRBV19
CDR3nt: TGTGCCAGCCTAGCGGGGGACTCCTACGAGCAGTACTTC
CDR3aa: CASLAGDSYEQYF

j_gene: TRBJ1-1
abundance: -
len: 16
d_gene: TRBD1
v_gene: TRBV14
CDR3nt: TGTGCCAGCAGCCAAGTGGGAAACAGGGGGGGGTCTGAAGCTTTCTTT
CDR3aa: CASSQVGNRGGSEAFF

j_gene: TRBJ2-4
abundance: -
len: 14
d_gene: -
v_gene: TRBV2
CDR3nt: TGTGCCAGCGGCAGGGAGGAAGCCAAAAACATTCAGTACTTC
CDR3aa: CASGREEAKNIQYF

j_gene: TRBJ2-7
abundance: many
len: 13
d_gene: -
v_gene: TRBV5-1
CDR3nt: TGCGCCAGCAGCTTAATGACAGGCTACGAGCAGTACTTC
CDR3aa: CASSLMTGYEQYF

j_gene: TRBJ1-1
abundance: few
len: 13
d_gene: -
v_gene: TRBV10-3
CDR3nt: TGTGCCATCAGGGCCCGCCAGGACACTGAAGCTTTCTTT
CDR3aa: CAIRARQDTEAFF

j_gene: TRBJ2-7
abundance: -
len: 11
d_gene: TRBD1
v_gene: TRBV19
CDR3nt: TGTGCCAGTGGGACAGTTCGGGAGCAGTACTTC
CDR3aa: CASGTVREQYF

j_gene: TRBJ2-3
abundance: -
len: 14
d_gene: TRBD2
v_gene: TRBV2
CDR3nt: TGTGCCAGCAGGCGGGCGGGAGGGCTAGATACGCAGTATTTT
CDR3aa: CASRRAGGLDTQYF

j_gene: TRBJ2-3
abundance: -
len: 16
d_gene: -
v_gene: TRBV12-3/TRBV12-4
CDR3nt: TGTGCCAGCAGTCTCCCGACATTCCCGGGCACAGATACGCAGTATTTT
CDR3aa: CASSLPTFPGTDTQYF

j_gene: TRBJ2-5
abundance: few
len: 16
d_gene: TRBD1
v_gene: TRBV15
CDR3nt: TGTGCCACCAGCGGCTACCGGGACAGCTTACAAGAGACCCAGTACTTC
CDR3aa: CATSGYRDSLQETQYF

j_gene: TRBJ2-3
abundance: many
len: 15
d_gene: -
v_gene: TRBV6-1
CDR3nt: TGTGCCAGCAGTGAGCCCAGGGTTACCACAGATACGCAGTATTTT
CDR3aa: CASSEPRVTTDTQYF

j_gene: TRBJ2-3
abundance: few
len: 21
d_gene: TRBD2
v_gene: TRBV14
CDR3nt: TGTGCCAGCAGCCAAGTGGGCGGTAGCGGGGGGGCGGTGGTGAGCACAGATACGCAGTATTTT
CDR3aa: CASSQVGGSGGAVVSTDTQYF

j_gene: TRBJ1-5
abundance: -
len: 14
d_gene: -
v_gene: TRBV19
CDR3nt: TGTGCCAGTAAATCGTCTCTTAGCAATCAGCCCCAGCATTTT
CDR3aa: CASKSSLSNQPQHF

j_gene: TRBJ2-2
abundance: -
len: 14
d_gene: -
v_gene: TRBV7-2
CDR3nt: TGTGCCAGCAGCTTAAAGCACAGCACCGGGGAGCTGTTTTTT
CDR3aa: CASSLKHSTGELFF

j_gene: TRBJ2-7
abundance: many
len: 14
d_gene: TRBD1
v_gene: TRBV20-1
CDR3nt: TGCAGTGCTAGACCGGGACAGGGTACCGACGAGCAGTACTTC
CDR3aa: CSARPGQGTDEQYF

j_gene: TRBJ1-6
abundance: -
len: 20
d_gene: -
v_gene: TRBV19
CDR3nt: TGTGCCAGTAGTGTATCTAAGCCTCTGCAGCTGTGCTCCTATAATTCACCCCTCCACTTT
CDR3aa: CASSVSKPLQLCSYNSPLHF

j_gene: TRBJ1-1
abundance: many
len: 15
d_gene: -
v_gene: TRBV14
CDR3nt: TGTGCCAGCAGCCAAAAGGGGGGGCAAGGCACTGAAGCTTTCTTT
CDR3aa: CASSQKGGQGTEAFF

j_gene: TRBJ2-7
abundance: once
len: 13
d_gene: TRBD2
v_gene: TRBV20-1
CDR3nt: TGCAGTGCCCGGGGGACTAGCGTCTCCGAGCAGTACTTC
CDR3aa: CSARGTSVSEQYF

j_gene: TRBJ2-5
abundance: -
len: 17
d_gene: -
v_gene: TRBV9
CDR3nt: TGTGCCAGCAGCGCTCACTATGACGGGCTGGATTTCGGGTCCCAGTACTTC
CDR3aa: CASSAHYDGLDFGSQYF

j_gene: TRBJ1-1
abundance: -
len: 12
d_gene: -
v_gene: TRBV29-1
CDR3nt: TGCAGCGTTGAAGAGGAGGGGACTGAAGCTTTCTTT
CDR3aa: CSVEEEGTEAFF

j_gene: TRBJ1-5
abundance: -
len: 15
d_gene: -
v_gene: TRBV2
CDR3nt: TGTGCCAGCAGTGAAGCAGGGGGAAGCAATCAGCCCCAGCATTTT
CDR3aa: CASSEAGGSNQPQHF